The rows below give T cell receptor beta chains drawn from one sample of a study of Graves' ophthalmopathy and Graves' hyperthyroidism. TCRdb ran MiXCR on the multiplex PCR reads and lists one entry per CDR3 protein. Of about 660,000 distinct CDR3 sequences in the sample, roughly two fifths were seen once. Material: peripheral blood. The receptors originated from an adult man with Graves' ophthalmopathy. The CDR3 runs from the conserved cysteine through the conserved F or W. The order of the fields is J gene, D gene, V gene, clone size, CDR3 DNA, CDR3 protein. D genes are given only for firm matches. Only part of the rows carry a size: once, few, many, or a class if the clone is expanded.

TRBJ1-5 | NA | TRBV7-2 | many | TGTGCCAGCAGCTTAGACGGGAATGGTCAGCCCCAGCATTTT | CASSLDGNGQPQHF
TRBJ2-5 | TRBD2 | TRBV29-1 | NA | TGCAGCGCTACCGAGACTAGCGGACAAGAGACCCAGTACTTC | CSATETSGQETQYF
TRBJ1-1 | NA | TRBV14 | many | TGTGCCAGCAGCCAAGACTGGGCGGAGGCTTTCTTT | CASSQDWAEAFF
TRBJ1-1 | NA | TRBV7-9 | NA | TGTGCCAGCAGCTCCTGGGACCCGAACACTGAAGCTTTCTTT | CASSSWDPNTEAFF
TRBJ1-2 | NA | TRBV3-1 | NA | TGTGCCAGCAGCCAGTTGACTCAACTTAGGGAGGGCTACACCTTC | CASSQLTQLREGYTF
TRBJ1-3 | NA | TRBV12-3/TRBV12-4 | many | TGTGCCAGCAGCCAAAGACAGCTTGGAAACACCATATATTTT | CASSQRQLGNTIYF
TRBJ1-2 | NA | TRBV29-1 | NA | TGCAGCGTTGATCGGGGAGGCTTTGACTATGGCTACACCTTC | CSVDRGGFDYGYTF
TRBJ1-5 | NA | TRBV30 | NA | TGTGCCTGGAGTTTCGGGGATAATCAGCCCCAGCATTTT | CAWSFGDNQPQHF
TRBJ1-1 | TRBD1 | TRBV19 | NA | TGTGCCAGTAGTAACAGGGGTCACATGAACACTGAAGCTTTCTTT | CASSNRGHMNTEAFF
TRBJ2-2 | NA | TRBV29-1 | once | TGCAGCGTTCAGGGGGGGTCCGGGGAGCTGTTTTTT | CSVQGGSGELFF
TRBJ2-7 | NA | TRBV6-2/TRBV6-3 | many | TGTGCCAGCAGTTACTCGACTGAGCAGTACTTC | CASSYSTEQYF
TRBJ2-5 | TRBD2 | TRBV12-5 | NA | TGTGCTAGTGGTTTGGCGTGGGAGCGGGGGACCTTGCGAGAGACCCAGTACTTC | CASGLAWERGTLRETQYF
TRBJ1-3 | NA | TRBV10-3 | few | TGTGCCATCAGTGTCCAGGCAGGAGTCTCTGGAAACACCATATATTTT | CAISVQAGVSGNTIYF
TRBJ1-2 | TRBD1 | TRBV25-1 | once | TGTGCCAGCAGTCCACAGGGGGCCACCTTCTATGGCTACACCTTC | CASSPQGATFYGYTF
TRBJ1-5 | NA | TRBV29-1 | NA | TGCAGCGCCACCCCCGGGCCCAATCAGCCCCAGCATTTT | CSATPGPNQPQHF
TRBJ2-7 | TRBD1 | TRBV3-1 | NA | TGTGCCAGCAGCGCGGGACAGGGGACAGCCTACGAGCAGTACTTC | CASSAGQGTAYEQYF
TRBJ1-5 | TRBD1 | TRBV4-1 | NA | TGCGCTAGCAGCCAATACCCCGATATTCGACAGGGAGGCAATCAGCCCCAGCATTTT | CASSQYPDIRQGGNQPQHF
TRBJ2-7 | NA | TRBV11-2 | many | TGTGCCAGCAGCCCCTGGGCACAGGGAGCGGACGAGCAGTACTTC | CASSPWAQGADEQYF
TRBJ2-7 | NA | TRBV12-3/TRBV12-4 | NA | TGTGCCAGCAAACGCGGCTACAACTACGAGCAGTACTTC | CASKRGYNYEQYF
TRBJ2-5 | NA | TRBV25-1 | NA | TGTGCCAGCAGCTTCTCGACCGGGAGCATCGGAACGCAGTACTTC | CASSFSTGSIGTQYF
TRBJ1-2 | NA | TRBV27 | many | TGTGCCAGCAGTTTCCCCTACACCTTC | CASSFPYTF
TRBJ2-2 | NA | TRBV7-8 | NA | TGCGCCAGCAGCCCCCTCGTAGGGGGAGGAACCGGGGAGCTGTTTTTT | CASSPLVGGGTGELFF
TRBJ1-2 | NA | TRBV18 | many | TGTGCCAGCTCACCTCAGGATTCGTATGGCTACACCTTC | CASSPQDSYGYTF
TRBJ2-7 | NA | TRBV5-1 | NA | TGCGCCAGCAGCTTAAGTTACAGCTCCTACGAGCAGTACTTC | CASSLSYSSYEQYF
TRBJ2-1 | NA | TRBV5-1 | NA | TGCGCCAGCAGCTTTAGGCATGAGCAGTTCTTC | CASSFRHEQFF
TRBJ2-1 | NA | TRBV14 | NA | TGTGCCAGCAGCCACGCCGGGGGAAGGGATGAGCAGTTCTTC | CASSHAGGRDEQFF
TRBJ2-1 | TRBD2 | TRBV7-9 | NA | TGCGCCAGCAGTGAGACTAGCGGGTACAATGAGCAGTTCTTC | CASSETSGYNEQFF
TRBJ2-5 | TRBD1 | TRBV7-7 | many | TGTGCCAGCAGCTCGGGGACAGGGAGTGCAGAGACCCAGTACTTC | CASSSGTGSAETQYF
TRBJ1-1 | TRBD1 | TRBV9 | few | TGTGCCAGCAGCGCCGCTGGACAGGGGAACACTGAAGCTTTCTTT | CASSAAGQGNTEAFF
TRBJ2-5 | NA | TRBV5-1 | many | TGCGCCAGCAGTAAGGACCCGGCGGTCGAGACCCAGTACTTC | CASSKDPAVETQYF
TRBJ2-5 | TRBD2 | TRBV12-3/TRBV12-4 | NA | TGTGCCAGCAGTTTTTACCAGGCTGGGGGGGGGACCCAGTACTTC | CASSFYQAGGGTQYF
TRBJ1-1 | NA | TRBV19 | few | TGTGCCAGTAGTATGAGCTTTCGGGGGCTCACTGAAGCTTTCTTT | CASSMSFRGLTEAFF
TRBJ1-1 | TRBD1 | TRBV7-9 | many | TGTGCCAGCAGCGCAGGGGGTTCTGAAGCTTTCTTT | CASSAGGSEAFF
TRBJ2-7 | TRBD1 | TRBV10-2 | NA | TGTGCCAGCAGTGCCCGGGACAGGGCTTTCGAGCAGTACTTC | CASSARDRAFEQYF
TRBJ2-7 | NA | TRBV20-1 | NA | TGCAGTGCTACTAAGTGGGAGGGGGCGGGCGCCGTATACGAGCAGTACTTC | CSATKWEGAGAVYEQYF
TRBJ2-7 | NA | TRBV7-2 | NA | TGTGCCAACAGCTTATCCCCTTCCTACGAGCAGTACTTC | CANSLSPSYEQYF
TRBJ1-2 | NA | TRBV3-1 | many | TGTGCCAGCAGCCAGTTGGGGAATGGCTACACCTTC | CASSQLGNGYTF
TRBJ2-2 | TRBD2 | TRBV11-2 | NA | TGTGCCAGCAGCCCCGGACTAGCGGGAGTCGGCGGGGAGCTGTTTTTT | CASSPGLAGVGGELFF
TRBJ1-3 | TRBD1 | TRBV20-1 | NA | TGCAGTGCTAGTTCGGCAGGGGGCTACTATGGCTACACCATATATTTT | CSASSAGGYYGYTIYF
TRBJ2-7 | NA | TRBV7-2 | NA | TGTGCCAGCACCCCAAGGGATGGTTTTGGCTACGAGCAGTACTTC | CASTPRDGFGYEQYF
TRBJ2-5 | TRBD1 | TRBV7-2 | many | TGTGCCAGCAGCTCGGGTGGCAGGGGGCTAGGAGAGACCCAGTACTTC | CASSSGGRGLGETQYF
TRBJ2-3 | NA | TRBV11-1 | NA | TGTGCCAGCAGCTTAGGCCTGGGGGGAGATACGCAGTATTTT | CASSLGLGGDTQYF
TRBJ2-7 | NA | TRBV10-3 | NA | TGTGCCAGCAGTGAGTCCACCTTTGGGCAGGGTCCCTCCTACGAGCAGTACTTC | CASSESTFGQGPSYEQYF
TRBJ2-7 | TRBD1 | TRBV29-1 | NA | TGCAGCGTTTGTGGACAGGGGCCCCCCTACGAGCAGTACTTC | CSVCGQGPPYEQYF
TRBJ2-1 | NA | TRBV11-1 | NA | TGTGCCAGCAGCCCCGGGACTCCAATCGGGAATGAGCAGTTCTTC | CASSPGTPIGNEQFF
TRBJ1-5 | NA | TRBV12-3/TRBV12-4 | few | TGTGCCAGCAGTCCCGGTTCTAGGGTAGAACAGCCCCAGCATTTT | CASSPGSRVEQPQHF
TRBJ1-2 | TRBD1 | TRBV10-3 | NA | TGTGCCACGAGTCGATCTAGCGGGACAGGGGGCAACTATGGCTACACCTTC | CATSRSSGTGGNYGYTF